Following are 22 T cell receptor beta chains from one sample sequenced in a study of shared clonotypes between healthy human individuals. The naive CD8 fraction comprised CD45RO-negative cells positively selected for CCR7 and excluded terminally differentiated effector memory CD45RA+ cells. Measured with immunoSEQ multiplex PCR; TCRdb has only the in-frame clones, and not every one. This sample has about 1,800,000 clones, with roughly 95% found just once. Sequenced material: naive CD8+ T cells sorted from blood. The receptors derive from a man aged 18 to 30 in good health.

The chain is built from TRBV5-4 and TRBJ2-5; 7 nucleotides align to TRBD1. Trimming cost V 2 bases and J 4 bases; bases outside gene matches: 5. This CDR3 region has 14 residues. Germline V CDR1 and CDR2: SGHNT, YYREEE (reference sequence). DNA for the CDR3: TGTGCCAGCAGCTTTAAAGGGGGCTTAGAGACCCAGTACTTC. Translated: CASSFKGGLETQYF.

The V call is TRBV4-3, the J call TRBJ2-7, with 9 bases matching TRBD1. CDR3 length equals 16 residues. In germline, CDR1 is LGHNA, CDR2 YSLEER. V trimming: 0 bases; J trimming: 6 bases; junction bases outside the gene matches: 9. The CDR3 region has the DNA TGCGCCAGCAGCCAAGATTGGGGACAGGGATATAGCGAGCAGTACTTC. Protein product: CASSQDWGQGYSEQYF.

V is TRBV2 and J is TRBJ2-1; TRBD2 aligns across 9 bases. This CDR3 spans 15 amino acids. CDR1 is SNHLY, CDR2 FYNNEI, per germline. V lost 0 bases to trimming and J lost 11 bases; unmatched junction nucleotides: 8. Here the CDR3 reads CASSEATGLAEKQFF. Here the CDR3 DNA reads TGTGCCAGCAGTGAAGCGACGGGACTAGCTGAGAAGCAGTTCTTC.

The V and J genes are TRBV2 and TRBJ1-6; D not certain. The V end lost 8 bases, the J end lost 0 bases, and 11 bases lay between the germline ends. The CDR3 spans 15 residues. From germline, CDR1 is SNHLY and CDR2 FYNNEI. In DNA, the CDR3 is TGTGCCAGCCTACCGATGAGCTCCTATAATTCACCCCTCCACTTT. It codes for CASLPMSSYNSPLHF.

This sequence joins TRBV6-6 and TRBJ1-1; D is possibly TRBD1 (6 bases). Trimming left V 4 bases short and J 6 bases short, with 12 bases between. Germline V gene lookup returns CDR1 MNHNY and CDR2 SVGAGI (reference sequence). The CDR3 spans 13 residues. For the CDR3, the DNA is TGTGCCAGCAGTTTCCCCAGGGGTTCTGAAGCTTTCTTT. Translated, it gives CASSFPRGSEAFF.

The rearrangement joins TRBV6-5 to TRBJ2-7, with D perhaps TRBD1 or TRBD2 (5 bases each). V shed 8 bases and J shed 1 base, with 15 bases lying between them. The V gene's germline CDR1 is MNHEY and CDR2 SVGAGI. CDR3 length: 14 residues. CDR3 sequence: CASGMGRNSYEQYF. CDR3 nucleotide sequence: TGTGCCAGCGGTATGGGACGCAATTCCTACGAGCAGTACTTC.

DNA for the CDR3: TGCGCCAGCAATGGCTTGCTCGGTCAACCCCAGCATTTT. This translates into CASNGLLGQPQHF. V is TRBV10-2 and J is TRBJ1-5; D gene ambiguous. Germline CDR1 is WSHSY and CDR2 is SAAADI. The CDR3 has 13 amino acids. V was shortened by 7 bases and J by 10 bases, with 17 bases between the two germline ends.

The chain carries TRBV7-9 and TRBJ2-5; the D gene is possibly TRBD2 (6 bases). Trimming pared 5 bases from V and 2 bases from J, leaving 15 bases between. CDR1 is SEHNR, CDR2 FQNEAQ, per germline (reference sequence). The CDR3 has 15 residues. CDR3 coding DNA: TGTGCCAGCAGCCACACCCGGGGGAAGCAAGAGACCCAGTACTTC. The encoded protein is CASSHTRGKQETQYF.

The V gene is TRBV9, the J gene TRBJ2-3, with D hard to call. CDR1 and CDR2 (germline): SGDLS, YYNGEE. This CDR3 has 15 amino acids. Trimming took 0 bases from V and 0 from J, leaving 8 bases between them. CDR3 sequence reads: CASSVAVLSTDTQYF. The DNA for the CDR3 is TGTGCCAGCAGCGTAGCAGTCCTTAGCACAGATACGCAGTATTTT.

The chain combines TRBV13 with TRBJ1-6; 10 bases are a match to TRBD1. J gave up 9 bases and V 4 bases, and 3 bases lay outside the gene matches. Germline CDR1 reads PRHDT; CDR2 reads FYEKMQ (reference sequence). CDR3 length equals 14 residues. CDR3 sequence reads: CASSWGQGPSPLHF. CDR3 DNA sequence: TGTGCCAGCAGCTGGGGACAGGGGCCTTCACCCCTCCACTTT. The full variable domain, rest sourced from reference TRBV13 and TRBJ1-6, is AAGVIQSPRHLIKEKRETATLKCYPIPRHDTVYWYQQGPGQDPQFLISFYEKMQSDKGSIPDRFSAQQFSDYHSELNMSSLELGDSALYFCASSWGQGPSPLHFGNGTRLTVT.

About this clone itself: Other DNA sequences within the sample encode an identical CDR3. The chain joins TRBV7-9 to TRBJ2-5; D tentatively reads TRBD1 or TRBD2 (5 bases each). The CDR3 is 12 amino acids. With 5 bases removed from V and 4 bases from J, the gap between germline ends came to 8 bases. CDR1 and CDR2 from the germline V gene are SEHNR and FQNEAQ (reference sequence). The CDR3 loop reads CASSLGRETQYF. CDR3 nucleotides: TGTGCCAGCAGCCTGGGACGAGAGACCCAGTACTTC.

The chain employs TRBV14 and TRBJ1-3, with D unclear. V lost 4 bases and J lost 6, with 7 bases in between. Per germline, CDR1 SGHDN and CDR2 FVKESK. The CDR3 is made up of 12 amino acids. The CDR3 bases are TGTGCCAGCAGCCGCGCCGAAAACACCATATATTTT. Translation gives CASSRAENTIYF.

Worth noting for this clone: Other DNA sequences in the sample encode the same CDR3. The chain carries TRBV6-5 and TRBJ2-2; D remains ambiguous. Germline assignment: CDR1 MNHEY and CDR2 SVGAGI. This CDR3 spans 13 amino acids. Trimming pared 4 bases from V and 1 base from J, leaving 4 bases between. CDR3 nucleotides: TGTGCCAGCAGTTTTCAGAACACCGGGGAGCTGTTTTTT. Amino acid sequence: CASSFQNTGELFF.

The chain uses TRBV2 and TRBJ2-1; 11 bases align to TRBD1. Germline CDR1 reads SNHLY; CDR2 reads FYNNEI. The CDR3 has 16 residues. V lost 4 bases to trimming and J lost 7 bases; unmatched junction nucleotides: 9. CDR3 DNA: TGTGCCAGCAGTGGGTGGACAGGGGGCACCGAAAATGAGCAGTTCTTC. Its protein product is CASSGWTGGTENEQFF.

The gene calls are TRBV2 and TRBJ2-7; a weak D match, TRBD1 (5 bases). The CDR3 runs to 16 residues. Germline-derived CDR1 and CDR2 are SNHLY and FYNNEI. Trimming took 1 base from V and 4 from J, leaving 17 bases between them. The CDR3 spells CASSEGPQGKFYEQYF. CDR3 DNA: TGTGCCAGCAGTGAAGGCCCCCAGGGAAAGTTTTACGAGCAGTACTTC. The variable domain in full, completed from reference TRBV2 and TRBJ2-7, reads EPEVTQTPSHQVTQMGQEVILRCVPISNHLYFYWYRQILGQKVEFLVSFYNNEISEKSEIFDDQFSVERPDGSNFTLKIRSTKLEDSAMYFCASSEGPQGKFYEQYFGPGTRLTVT.

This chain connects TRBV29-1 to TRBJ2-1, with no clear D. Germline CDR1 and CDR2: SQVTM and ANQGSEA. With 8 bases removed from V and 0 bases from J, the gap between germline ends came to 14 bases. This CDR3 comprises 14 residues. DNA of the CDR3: TGCAGCCTTCGTGGCGGCAGCTCCTACAATGAGCAGTTCTTC. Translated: CSLRGGSSYNEQFF.

The chain's CDR3 is CASSIRAEGAEAFF. As DNA, the CDR3 is TGTGCCAGTAGTATAAGGGCCGAAGGGGCTGAAGCTTTCTTT. The chain recombines TRBV19 with TRBJ1-1; perhaps TRBD1 as D (5 bases). The V gene's germline CDR1 is LNHDA and CDR2 SQIVND (reference sequence). Trimming removed 2 bases at V and 6 bases at J, with 13 bases between. The CDR3 spans 14 residues.

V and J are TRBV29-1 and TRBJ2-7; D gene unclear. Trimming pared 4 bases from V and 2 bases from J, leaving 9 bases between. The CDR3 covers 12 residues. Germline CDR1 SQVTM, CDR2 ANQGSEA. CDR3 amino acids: CSVGREAYEQYF. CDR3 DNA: TGCAGCGTTGGAAGGGAAGCCTACGAGCAGTACTTC.

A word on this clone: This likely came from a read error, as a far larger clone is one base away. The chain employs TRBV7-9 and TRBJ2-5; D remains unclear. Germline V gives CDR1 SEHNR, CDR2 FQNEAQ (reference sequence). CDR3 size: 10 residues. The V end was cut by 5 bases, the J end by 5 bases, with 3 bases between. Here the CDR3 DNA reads TGTGCCAGCAGCGAGGAGACCCAGTACTTC. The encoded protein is CASSEETQYF.

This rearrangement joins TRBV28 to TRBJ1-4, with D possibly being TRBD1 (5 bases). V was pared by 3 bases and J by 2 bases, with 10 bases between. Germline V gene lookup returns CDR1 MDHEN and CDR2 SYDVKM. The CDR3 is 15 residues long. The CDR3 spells CASSFPRATNEKLFF. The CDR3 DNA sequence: TGTGCCAGCAGTTTCCCCAGGGCGACTAATGAAAAACTGTTTTTT.

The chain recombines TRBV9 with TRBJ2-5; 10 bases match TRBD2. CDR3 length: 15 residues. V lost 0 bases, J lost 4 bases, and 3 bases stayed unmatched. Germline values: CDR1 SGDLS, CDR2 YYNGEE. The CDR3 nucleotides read TGTGCCAGCAGCGTAGCACTAGCGGGATTAGAGACCCAGTACTTC. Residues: CASSVALAGLETQYF. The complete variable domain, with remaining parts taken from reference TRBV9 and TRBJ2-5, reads DSGVTQTPKHLITATGQRVTLRCSPRSGDLSVYWYQQSLDQGLQFLIQYYNGEERAKGNILERFSAQQFPDLHSELNLSSLELGDSALYFCASSVALAGLETQYFGPGTRLLVL.

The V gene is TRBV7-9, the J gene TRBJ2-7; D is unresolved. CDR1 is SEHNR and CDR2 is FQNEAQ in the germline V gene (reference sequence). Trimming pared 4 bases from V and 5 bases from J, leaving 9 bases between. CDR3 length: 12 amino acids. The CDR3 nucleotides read TGTGCCAGCAGCTCTATAGTGCACGAGCAGTACTTC. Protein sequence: CASSSIVHEQYF.